One sample yielded the 27 T cell receptor beta chains listed below, sequenced in a study of Ad26.COV2.S vaccination and SARS-CoV-2 variants. The sample's treatment: roughly 18 received Ad26.COV2.S at low or high dose, single or two shots; five or six received placebo; per-sample allocation not given. Repertoires come from day 63 after the first vaccine or placebo injection. Method: immunoSEQ multiplex PCR; TCRdb's copy keeps in-frame clones and lacks some. The data show hundreds of thousands of clones, roughly nine tenths seen once. The sample consisted of peripheral blood, taken in a trial of Ad26.COV2.S vaccine versus placebo. These receptors were collected from a person aged 18-60 years who received the Ad26.COV2.S COVID-19 vaccine or a placebo.

The chain carries TRBV27 and TRBJ1-1; weak D call: TRBD1 (6 bases). The CDR3 consists of 14 residues. The germline gives CDR1 MNHEY, CDR2 SMNVEV (reference sequence). V lost 4 bases and J 4 bases, leaving 13 bases between the germline ends. The CDR3 here is CASSWSGASTEAFF. In DNA, the CDR3 is TGTGCCAGCAGTTGGTCAGGGGCTAGCACTGAAGCTTTCTTT.

The DNA for the CDR3 is TGTGCCAGCAGCCAGACTAGCCTAAGGGACAATGAGCAGTTCTTC. This gives the protein CASSQTSLRDNEQFF. This rearrangement joins TRBV9 to TRBJ2-1, with 7 bases fitting TRBD2. The CDR3 extends over 15 amino acids. J gave up 5 bases and V 4 bases, and 9 bases lay outside the gene matches. CDR1 is SGDLS, CDR2 YYNGEE, per germline.

This clone was counted only a few times. The chain's CDR3 is CASSEAMGQGGYGYTF. CDR3 bases: TGTGCCAGCAGTGAAGCCATGGGACAGGGGGGCTATGGCTACACCTTC. This chain uses TRBV6-1 with TRBJ1-2; the match to TRBD1 covers 11 bases. Germline V gene sequence: CDR1 MNHNS, CDR2 SASEGT. V lost 0 bases to trimming and J lost 4 bases; unmatched junction nucleotides: 4. The CDR3 contains 16 residues.

This rearrangement joins TRBV5-6 to TRBJ1-5, with D unresolved. The CDR3 consists of 15 residues. Germline CDR1 reads SGHDT; CDR2 reads YYEEEE. Between the trimmed V and J ends, which lost 0 bases and 5 bases, there was a span of 12 bases. Here the CDR3 reads CASSLGLAADQPQHF. CDR3 DNA: TGTGCCAGCAGCTTGGGGTTAGCGGCGGATCAGCCCCAGCATTTT.

The chain links TRBV6-6 to TRBJ1-4, with D perhaps TRBD1 (5 bases). This CDR3 has 13 amino acids. Trimming removed 8 bases at V and 8 bases at J, with 15 bases between. Germline V lookup: CDR1 MNHNY, CDR2 SVGAGI (reference sequence). The CDR3 sequence is CASWRGGREKLFF. CDR3 bases: TGTGCCAGCTGGAGGGGTGGTCGGGAAAAACTGTTTTTT.

In this sample, this clone turned up once. V and J are TRBV19 and TRBJ2-3, with TRBD2 matching over 8 bases. Germline loops: CDR1 LNHDA, CDR2 SQIVND (reference sequence). J was trimmed by 1 base and V by 3 bases; bases with no gene match: 12. This CDR3 comprises 18 residues. The CDR3 sequence is CASSITTIAGTRTDTQYF. CDR3 bases: TGTGCCAGTAGTATTACCACAATAGCGGGGACCCGCACAGATACGCAGTATTTT.

As DNA, the CDR3 is TGTGCCAGCAGTTACGTGGGTTCTAGTGGTTCGACCCAGTACTTC. Protein sequence: CASSYVGSSGSTQYF. The chain joins TRBV6-5 to TRBJ2-5; D unclear. With 2 bases removed from V and 7 bases from J, the gap between germline ends came to 17 bases. Germline-derived CDR1 and CDR2 are MNHEY and SVGAGI. CDR3 length: 15 amino acids.

The chain's CDR3 is CASSYGPSGSYEQYV. CDR3 DNA sequence: TGTGCCAGCAGTTACGGGCCTAGCGGCAGCTACGAGCAGTACGTC. The V call is TRBV6-5, the J call TRBJ2-7, with 7 bases identical to TRBD2. The CDR3 contains 15 residues. Germline V CDR1 and CDR2: MNHEY, SVGAGI. The junction had 7 bases not matched to a gene; V was cut back by 2 bases and J by 3 bases.

The sample holds one count of this clone. This chain joins TRBV13 and TRBJ2-1, with D uncertain. Looked up from germline, CDR1 is PRHDT and CDR2 is FYEKMQ (reference sequence). V dropped 2 bases and J dropped 3 bases, with 11 bases sitting between them. This CDR3 region has 15 residues. The CDR3 loop reads CASSLSQELYNEQFF. The CDR3, as DNA: TGTGCCAGCAGCTTAAGTCAGGAGCTCTACAATGAGCAGTTCTTC.

This chain joins TRBV4-2 and TRBJ1-1; possibly TRBD1 for D (5 bases). Germline loops: CDR1 LGHNA, CDR2 YNFKEQ. Trimming removed 1 base from V and 1 base from J, with 13 bases in between. This CDR3 has 16 residues. The CDR3 bases are TGTGCCAGCAGCCAAGGGGGGGTAGCACGGAACACTGAAGCTTTCTTT. It translates to CASSQGGVARNTEAFF.

The chain has TRBV5-1 and TRBJ1-2; TRBD1 agrees at 7 bases. Trimming cost V 0 bases and J 5 bases; bases outside gene matches: 10. The V gene's germline CDR1 is SGHRS and CDR2 YFSETQ. This CDR3 is 16 amino acids long. The CDR3 DNA reads TGCGCCAGCAGCTTGGCCCGGCCAGGGGGTGGGTATGGCTACACCTTC. It codes for CASSLARPGGGYGYTF. Looking up the rest from reference TRBV5-1 and TRBJ1-2 gives the full variable domain: KAGVTQTPRYLIKTRGQQVTLSCSPISGHRSVSWYQQTPGQGLQFLFEYFSETQRNKGNFPGRFSGRQFSNSRSEMNVSTLELGDSALYLCASSLARPGGGYGYTFGSGTRLTVV.

J is TRBJ2-2 and V is TRBV12-5; either TRBD1 or TRBD2 may fit D (5 bases each). This CDR3 contains 18 residues. The ends were cut back, 0 bases at V and 4 bases at J, with 18 bases in the middle. Germline CDR1 and CDR2: LGHNT and FRNRAP. The CDR3 protein is CASGLVPDGAPFTGELFF. The CDR3 nucleotides are TGTGCTAGTGGTTTGGTACCTGACGGGGCCCCCTTCACCGGGGAGCTGTTTTTT.

This chain connects TRBV4-2 to TRBJ1-1; 7 nucleotides match TRBD1. Trimming at V came to 2 bases and at J to 4 bases, leaving 7 bases not matched to a gene. The CDR3 extends over 15 amino acids. The germline V gene encodes CDR1 LGHNA and CDR2 YNFKEQ. The CDR3 region has the DNA TGTGCCAGCAGCCAACCCGACAGGGAGGGCACTGAAGCTTTCTTT. Translated: CASSQPDREGTEAFF.

The gene calls are TRBV7-3 and TRBJ2-2, with D tentatively TRBD1 (6 bases). The CDR3 length is 13 residues. The V and J ends lost 1 base and 7 bases respectively, with 7 bases between them. Germline lookup yields CDR1 SGHTA and CDR2 FQGTGA. The DNA of the CDR3 is TGTGCCAGCAGCTTAAACAGGGACGGGGAGCTGTTTTTT. This translates into CASSLNRDGELFF.

This sequence joins TRBV24-1 and TRBJ1-2; a weak D match, TRBD1 (5 bases). The CDR3 has 18 residues. Germline values: CDR1 KGHDR, CDR2 SFDVKD. V gave up 6 bases and J gave up 0 bases, with 22 bases separating them. The DNA of the CDR3 is TGTGCCACCAGTCCGGGGAACCAGGGAGGTGTTTCTAACTATGGCTACACCTTC. This codes for CATSPGNQGGVSNYGYTF.

This clone was detected only a few times. This chain uses TRBV5-1 with TRBJ1-4; no clear D gene. The CDR3 length is 13 residues. Germline loops: CDR1 SGHRS, CDR2 YFSETQ. The germline V and J ends were trimmed by 0 bases and 14 bases, with 14 bases remaining between them. CDR3 sequence reads: CASSLVGPSGLFF. CDR3 coding DNA: TGCGCCAGCAGCTTGGTGGGTCCTTCTGGGCTGTTTTTT.

The chain employs TRBV6-5 and TRBJ2-7; weak D call: TRBD2 (5 bases). Germline CDR1 and CDR2: MNHEY and SVGAGI. Trimming removed 7 bases at V and 0 bases at J, with 13 bases between. This CDR3 spans 14 amino acids. CDR3: CASTAGWLSYEQYV. The CDR3 nucleotides read TGTGCCAGCACGGCGGGCTGGCTCTCCTACGAGCAGTACGTC.

The genes are TRBV5-1 and TRBJ2-3; D uncertain. The V gene lost 5 bases and the J gene lost 0 bases, with 1 base spanning the gap. The CDR3 extends over 11 amino acids. Germline CDR1 is SGHRS and CDR2 is YFSETQ. In DNA, the CDR3 is TGCGCCAGCAGAAGCACAGATACGCAGTATTTT. It is translated as CASRSTDTQYF. Full variable domain (outside the CDR3, taken from reference TRBV5-1 and TRBJ2-3): KAGVTQTPRYLIKTRGQQVTLSCSPISGHRSVSWYQQTPGQGLQFLFEYFSETQRNKGNFPGRFSGRQFSNSRSEMNVSTLELGDSALYLCASRSTDTQYFGPGTRLTVL.

This chain connects TRBV9 to TRBJ2-7; tentatively, D is TRBD1 or TRBD2 (5 bases each). Germline V gene data show CDR1 as SGDLS and CDR2 as YYNGEE. CDR3 length equals 15 residues. Trimming removed 0 bases from V and 2 bases from J, with 12 bases in between. CDR3 sequence reads: CASSVEGSETYEQYF. In DNA, the CDR3 is TGTGCCAGCAGCGTAGAGGGGAGCGAAACCTACGAGCAGTACTTC.

The genes are TRBV18 and TRBJ1-2, with D unresolved. The CDR3 consists of 15 residues. Germline lookup yields CDR1 KGHSH and CDR2 LQKENI. Trimming removed 0 bases from V and 5 bases from J, with 13 bases in between. This chain's CDR3 is CASSPPNLEVYGYTF. CDR3 sequence (DNA): TGTGCCAGCTCACCACCGAATCTGGAGGTTTATGGCTACACCTTC. The full variable domain, its missing parts supplied by reference TRBV18 and TRBJ1-2, is NAGVMQNPRHLVRRRGQEARLRCSPMKGHSHVYWYRQLPEEGLKFMVYLQKENIIDESGMPKERFSAEFPKEGPSILRIQQVVRGDSAAYFCASSPPNLEVYGYTFGSGTRLTVV.

A note on this clone: A junction boundary mismatches the germline segment, possibly from a read error. This chain joins TRBV24-1 and TRBJ2-1; possibly TRBD1 for D (6 bases). The germline CDR1 and CDR2 sequences are KGHDR and SFDVKD. The CDR3 length is 15 residues. In DNA, the CDR3 is TGTGCCACCAGAGATTCCAGGGGCCCCACTGATGAGCAGTTCTTC. It yields the protein CATRDSRGPTDEQFF.

The chain couples TRBV4-1 to TRBJ1-1; D is uncertain. Between the trimmed V and J ends, which lost 1 base and 2 bases, there was a span of 8 bases. Germline V lookup: CDR1 MGHRA, CDR2 YSYEKL. This CDR3 contains 14 residues. CDR3 region: CASSQAGGNTEAFF. CDR3 DNA sequence: TGCGCCAGCAGCCAAGCGGGCGGAAACACTGAAGCTTTCTTT.

Here the CDR3 DNA reads TGTGCCAGCCTACTAGCGGGGAGCAATGAGCAGTTCTTC. This sequence encodes CASLLAGSNEQFF. J is TRBJ2-1 and V is TRBV12-3 or TRBV12-4; TRBD2 matches at 10 bases. The CDR3 consists of 13 residues. Trimming removed 8 bases from V and 6 bases from J; junction bases left unmatched: 4.

V gene TRBV4-1 combines with J gene TRBJ2-3; a possible D gene is TRBD1 (7 bases). There are 16 residues in the CDR3. Trimming took 4 bases from V and 3 from J, leaving 17 bases between them. Germline assignment: CDR1 MGHRA and CDR2 YSYEKL. The CDR3 reads CASSLLRGTVTDTQYF. The CDR3 nucleotides are TGCGCCAGCAGCCTTCTCCGGGGGACAGTGACAGATACGCAGTATTTT.

J is TRBJ2-1 and V is TRBV4-3; the match to TRBD2 covers 8 bases. Germline loops: CDR1 LGHNA, CDR2 YSLEER. The ends lost 2 bases at V and 6 bases at J; junction bases unmatched: 6. This CDR3 is built from 15 residues. The CDR3 sequence is CASSQLVAGGNEQFF. Written as DNA, the CDR3 is TGCGCCAGCAGCCAATTGGTGGCGGGGGGCAATGAGCAGTTCTTC.

V usage is TRBV6-5 and J usage is TRBJ2-5, with 8 positions matching TRBD1. Germline values: CDR1 MNHEY, CDR2 SVGAGI. This CDR3 is built from 14 residues. J was trimmed by 5 bases and V by 8 bases; bases with no gene match: 10. CDR3 sequence: CASQNRGRRETQYF. Written as DNA, the CDR3 is TGTGCCAGCCAAAACAGGGGGAGGAGGGAGACCCAGTACTTC.

V usage is TRBV7-9 and J usage is TRBJ2-1; TRBD2 agrees at 11 bases. Per germline, CDR1 SEHNR and CDR2 FQNEAQ (reference sequence). CDR3 length equals 17 residues. Losses at the gene ends were 2 bases for V and 0 bases for J; bases not matched to a gene: 3. The CDR3 sequence is CASSLLAGGSSYNEQFF. DNA of the CDR3: TGTGCCAGCAGCTTACTAGCGGGAGGCAGCTCCTACAATGAGCAGTTCTTC.